This TCR beta chain was sequenced for a study of read filtering for tumor transcriptome and immune sequencing. Study context: Per sample, TCR-region reads ranged about 4 to 10.27 million by IR-seq, roughly 80 to 1273 by RNA-seq.

The germline V gene encodes CDR1 MNHEY and CDR2 SMNVEV (reference sequence). Trimming cost V 5 bases and J 1 base, with 6 bases left between them. The CDR3 totals 12 residues. Molecular barcoded adaptors covering alpha/delta and beta/gamma chains were used on approximately 440 ng RNA. Each CDR3 protein gets one entry after TCRdb re-called the reads with MiXCR. The sample lists around 20,000 distinct CDR3 sequences; more than 20% were seen once. This clonotype was observed at least ten times. This clonotype was obtained from a donor at least 40 years old with multiple myeloma. Sequencing was done on a sample of a population of CD138-negative cells sorted from bone marrow. This chain links TRBV27 with TRBJ2-7; D is unresolved. This CDR3 is CASSHSSYEQYF. The CDR3 nucleotides are TGTGCCAGCAGTCACAGTTCCTACGAGCAGTACTTC.